Listed below are T cell receptor beta chains from one sample, sequenced in a study of CD8 T cells in Susac syndrome. TCRdb re-analysed the immunoSEQ multiplex PCR reads in MiXCR, keeping a single row per CDR3 protein. The repertoire consists of some 100,000 distinct CDR3 sequences, with around 92% occurring once and the leading ten covering 0.085% to 0.095%. Sequencing was carried out using CD4+ T cells from PBMCs. The receptor set was obtained from a human donor with multiple sclerosis. Both conserved end residues are part of each CDR3. Fields, in order: J gene, V gene, D gene, clone size, CDR3 protein, CDR3 DNA. The D gene is left open where the match is weak. Rows give clone size only sometimes, using once, few, many, or a class for an expanded clone.

>TRBJ2-7|TRBV10-3|TRBD1|NA
CAISEVQGAYEQYF
TGTGCCATCAGTGAGGTACAGGGGGCGTACGAGCAGTACTTC
>TRBJ1-2|TRBV20-1|NA|NA
CSASNTEYGYTF
TGCAGTGCCAGCAACACGGAGTATGGCTACACCTTC
>TRBJ2-1|TRBV7-8|TRBD2|NA
CASSLNSGEQFF
TGTGCCAGCAGCTTGAATAGCGGGGAGCAGTTCTTC
>TRBJ2-1|TRBV5-4|TRBD1|NA
CASSLRDRSGYNEQFF
TGTGCCAGCAGCTTAAGGGACAGGTCAGGCTACAATGAGCAGTTCTTC
>TRBJ2-7|TRBV12-3/TRBV12-4|TRBD2|NA
CASSIAGPSYEQYF
TGTGCCAGCAGTATAGCGGGGCCTTCCTACGAGCAGTACTTC
>TRBJ2-1|TRBV28|NA|NA
CASTTPLETKQFF
TGTGCCAGCACTACCCCCTTGGAAACCAAGCAGTTCTTC
>TRBJ1-3|TRBV28|NA|NA
CASSLPGAGAGNTIYF
TGTGCCAGCAGTTTACCGGGGGCTGGGGCTGGAAACACCATATATTTT
>TRBJ2-1|TRBV3-1|TRBD2|NA
CASSLQGTSAHGEQFF
TGTGCCAGCAGCCTCCAGGGGACTAGCGCCCACGGGGAGCAGTTCTTC
>TRBJ2-7|TRBV2|TRBD2|NA
CASSFLAGGSYEQYF
TGTGCCAGCAGCTTCTTAGCGGGGGGTTCCTACGAGCAGTACTTC
>TRBJ2-1|TRBV7-9|NA|once
CASSLAVANEQFF
TGTGCCAGCAGCTTAGCGGTGGCGAATGAGCAGTTCTTC
>TRBJ2-7|TRBV20-1|NA|NA
CSARLSSEQYF
TGCAGTGCTAGACTGTCCTCCGAGCAGTACTTC